Each of the 6 T cell receptor delta chains below was sequenced from the same sample in a study of gamma-delta T cells after stem cell transplantation. TCRdb reapplied CATT to the RT-PCR reads. The data contain some 2,000 delta-chain clones, around 3% of them singletons. Sequenced sample: gamma-delta T cells. These receptors were collected from a human donor. It is not recorded whose cells these are; they may come from a transplant donor.

This clone is labeled as medium-sized (0.01 to 0.1%). The genes are TRDV2 and TRDJ1; TRDD3 agrees at 8 bases. V was pared by 0 bases and J by 0 bases, with 8 bases of the junction left unmatched. Germline V gene data show CDR1 as GEAIGNYY and CDR2 as EKD. CDR3 length: 17 amino acids. The CDR3 coding sequence is TGTGCCTGTGACACCGCCGGTACTGGGGGTTACACCGATAAACTCATCTTT. Translation: CACDTAGTGGYTDKLIF.

This clone was seen more than once but under ten times. The chain recombines TRDV2 with TRDJ1, with D unresolved. This CDR3 is 16 amino acids long. V was pared by 5 bases and J by 5 bases, with 23 bases between. CDR1 is GEAIGNYY, CDR2 EKD, per germline. CDR3 in amino acids: CACGSILRSEVDKLIF. CDR3 DNA sequence: TGTGCCTGTGGCAGTATTCTCCGGAGTGAGGTGGATAAACTCATCTTT.

This clone was counted only a few times. The mismatch at residue 4 between this DNA's translation and the TCRdb protein of a much larger clone likely reflects a read error; the protein shown is translated from the DNA. This sequence joins TRDV2 and TRDJ1; TRDD3 matches 11 bases. Per the germline V gene, CDR1 is GEAIGNYY and CDR2 is EKD. V dropped 5 bases and J dropped 3; count of bases not matched to a gene: 10. The CDR3 runs to 16 residues. The CDR3 DNA follows: TGTGCCTGTGGGCGACTGGGGGATATCCCTCCCGATAAACTCATCTTT. It is translated as CACGRLGDIPPDKLIF.

This chain joins TRDV2 and TRDJ3; 13 bases match TRDD3. CDR1 and CDR2 from the germline V gene are GEAIGNYY and EKD. The CDR3 runs 21 residues. V shed 1 base, J shed 0 bases, and the junction held 8 bases outside the gene matches. In DNA form, the CDR3 reads TGTGCCTGTGACACTGTACTGGGGGATACGGAGAGCTCCTGGGACACCCGACAGATGTTTTTC. Translating gives CACDTVLGDTESSWDTRQMFF.

This clone appeared a few times. TCRdb attributes to this sequence the protein of a much larger clone, which differs from the DNA translation at residue 3; a read error is likely, and the protein displayed is translated from the DNA. V gene TRDV2 combines with J gene TRDJ1, with a tentative D call TRDD3 (6 bases). Germline V gene data show CDR1 as GEAIGNYY and CDR2 as EKD. The CDR3 extends over 15 amino acids. The CDR3 region has the DNA TGTGCCCGTGACACCGTGGGGGCCTACACCGATAAACTCATCTTT. This codes for CARDTVGAYTDKLIF.

This clone has more than one count but fewer than ten. A far larger clone differs by one base, so this is likely a read error. Within the sample, other DNA sequences also encode this same CDR3. The chain carries TRDV2 and TRDJ1; D is possibly TRDD3 (5 bases). This CDR3 spans 14 amino acids. Germline CDR1 is GEAIGNYY and CDR2 is EKD. CDR3 sequence reads: CACDTVLATDKLIF. As DNA, the CDR3 is TGTGCCTGCGACACAGTACTGGCTACCGATAAACTCATCTTT.